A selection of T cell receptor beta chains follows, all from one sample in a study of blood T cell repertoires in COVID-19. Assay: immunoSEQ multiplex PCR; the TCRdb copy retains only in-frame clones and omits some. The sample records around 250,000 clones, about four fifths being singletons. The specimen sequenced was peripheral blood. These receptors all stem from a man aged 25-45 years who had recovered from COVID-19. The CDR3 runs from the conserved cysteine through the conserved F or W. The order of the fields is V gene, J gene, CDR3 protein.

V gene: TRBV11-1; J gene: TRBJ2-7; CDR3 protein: CASSFDRSYEQYF
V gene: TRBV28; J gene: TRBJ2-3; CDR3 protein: CATDKTTDTQYF
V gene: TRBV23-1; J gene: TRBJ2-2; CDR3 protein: CASSHSIGTEGGRGTGELFF
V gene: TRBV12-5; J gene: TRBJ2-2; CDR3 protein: CASGLRRGGAVGELFF
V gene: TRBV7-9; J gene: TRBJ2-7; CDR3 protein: CASSSTDSYEQYF
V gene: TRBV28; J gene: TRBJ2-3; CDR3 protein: CASKGGLPRTDTQYF
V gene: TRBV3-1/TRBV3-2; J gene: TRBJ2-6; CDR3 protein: CASSPGPYGVLTF
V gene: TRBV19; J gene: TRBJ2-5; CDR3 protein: CASSRTSGGALQETQYF
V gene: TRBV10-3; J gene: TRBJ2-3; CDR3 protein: CAISSGGGTDTQYF
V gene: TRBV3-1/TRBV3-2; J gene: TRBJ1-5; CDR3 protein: CASSPDRERASNRPQHF
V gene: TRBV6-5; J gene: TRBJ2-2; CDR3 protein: CASSSLRTDTGELFF
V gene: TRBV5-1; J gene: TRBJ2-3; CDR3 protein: CASSQATSGGPDTQYF
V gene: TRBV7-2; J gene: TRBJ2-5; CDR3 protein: CASSKTPGVKTQYF
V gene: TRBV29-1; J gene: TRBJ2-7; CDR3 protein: CSAGRGPYEQYF
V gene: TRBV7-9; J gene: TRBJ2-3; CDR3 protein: CASSLGLARGTDTQYF
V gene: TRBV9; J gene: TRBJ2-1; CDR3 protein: CASKRSEGPNEQFF
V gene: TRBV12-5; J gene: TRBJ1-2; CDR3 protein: CASGTTGSQGYTF
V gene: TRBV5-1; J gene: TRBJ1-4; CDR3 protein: CASSLAGTGGIGNEKLFF
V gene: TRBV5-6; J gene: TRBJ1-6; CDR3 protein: CASTSLQSNSPLHF
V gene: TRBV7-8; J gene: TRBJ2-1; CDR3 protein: CASSLRGGEQFF
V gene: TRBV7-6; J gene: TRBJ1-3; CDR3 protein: CASSLAEVGTGGGNTIYF
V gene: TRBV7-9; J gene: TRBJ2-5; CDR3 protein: CASSVAAGEETQYF
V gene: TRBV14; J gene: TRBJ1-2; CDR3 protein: CASSQIGGDYGYTF
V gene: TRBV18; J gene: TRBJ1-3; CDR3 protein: CASSPKQGTGDTIYF
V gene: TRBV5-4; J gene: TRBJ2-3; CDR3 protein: CASSGQGAGVDTQYF
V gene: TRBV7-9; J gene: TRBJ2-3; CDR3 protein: CASGRQGTITDTQYF
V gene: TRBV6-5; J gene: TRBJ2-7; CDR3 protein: CASSRTGAQSYEQYF
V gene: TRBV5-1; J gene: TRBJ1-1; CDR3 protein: CASSLGAEGTEAFF
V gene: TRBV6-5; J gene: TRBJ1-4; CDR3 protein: CASTYSQGSNEKLFF